This T cell receptor (beta chain) originates from a study of identical twins. Using its own MiXCR run on the 5' RACE reads, TCRdb lists one record per CDR3 protein. The data show about 150,000 distinct CDR3 sequences, around 3.5% seen once. Trimming cost V 1 base and J 4 bases, with 7 bases left between them. The germline CDR1 and CDR2 sequences are DFQATT and SNEGSKA (reference sequence). This CDR3 spans 13 amino acids. This clonotype was observed at least ten times. The sequence was collected from a man between 18 and 35 years old in good health. The chain employs TRBV20-1 and TRBJ1-4, with D uncertain. The sample taken for sequencing was memory T cells sorted from blood. Written as DNA, the CDR3 is TGCAGTGCTAGAGCCGGGATTAATGAAAAACTGTTTTTT. It yields the protein CSARAGINEKLFF.